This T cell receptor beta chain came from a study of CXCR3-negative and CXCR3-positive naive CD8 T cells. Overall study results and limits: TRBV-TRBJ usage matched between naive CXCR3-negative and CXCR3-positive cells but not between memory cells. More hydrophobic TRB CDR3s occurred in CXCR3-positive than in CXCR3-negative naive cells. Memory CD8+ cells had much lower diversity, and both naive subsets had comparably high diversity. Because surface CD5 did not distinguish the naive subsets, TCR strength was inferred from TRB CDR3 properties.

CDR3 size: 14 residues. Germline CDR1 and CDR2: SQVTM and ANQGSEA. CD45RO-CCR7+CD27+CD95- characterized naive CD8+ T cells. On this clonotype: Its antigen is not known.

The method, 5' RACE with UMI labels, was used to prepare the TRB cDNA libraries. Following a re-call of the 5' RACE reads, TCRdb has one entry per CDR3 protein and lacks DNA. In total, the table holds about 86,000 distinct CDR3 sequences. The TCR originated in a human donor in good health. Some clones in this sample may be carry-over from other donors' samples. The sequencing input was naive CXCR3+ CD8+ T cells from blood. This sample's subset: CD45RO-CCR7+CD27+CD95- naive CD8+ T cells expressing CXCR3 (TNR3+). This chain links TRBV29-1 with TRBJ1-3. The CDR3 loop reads CSVSGVSSGNTIYF.